These T cell receptor beta chains were read from a single sample in a study of identical twins. Each CDR3 protein gets one entry after TCRdb re-called the 5' RACE reads with MiXCR. The sample lists 700,000 to 950,000 distinct CDR3 sequences, 9% to 15% occurring once. These same records also appear under a second study, on yellow fever vaccine responses in identical twins.

Sequenced input: PBMCs. All receptors come from a woman younger than 35 in good health. Each CDR3 is given with its conserved first and last residue. D genes are given only for firm matches. Expanded clones get a size class; other rows say once, few or many, or leave the size out.

>.|TRBJ2-1|TRBV5-1|many
CASSLATAFGEQFF
TGCGCCAGCAGCTTGGCCACGGCGTTCGGTGAGCAGTTCTTC
>.|TRBJ1-5|TRBV10-3|few
CAISESGTFNQPQHF
TGTGCCATCAGTGAGTCAGGCACCTTTAATCAGCCCCAGCATTTT
>.|TRBJ1-2|TRBV24-1|.
CATSAGVGGYTF
TGTGCCACCAGTGCTGGTGTTGGCGGCTACACCTTC
>TRBD1|TRBJ1-2|TRBV6-1|few
CASRDRANYGYTF
TGTGCCAGCCGGGACAGGGCTAACTATGGCTACACCTTC
>.|TRBJ2-3|TRBV12-3/TRBV12-4|few
CASRKGGRTDTQYF
TGTGCCAGCAGAAAGGGGGGCCGCACAGATACGCAGTATTTT
>TRBD1|TRBJ2-1|TRBV9|.
CASSIRDRGNEQFF
TGTGCCAGCAGCATCCGGGACAGGGGGAATGAGCAGTTCTTC
>TRBD2|TRBJ2-1|TRBV2|few
CASRRTGTSGGREQFF
TGTGCCAGCAGACGCACCGGGACTAGCGGGGGCAGGGAGCAGTTCTTC
>.|TRBJ2-5|TRBV20-1|.
CSARPSGPETQYF
TGCAGTGCTAGGCCCTCGGGGCCGGAGACCCAGTACTTC
>.|TRBJ2-2|TRBV6-6|.
CASLGYGELFF
TGTGCCAGTTTAGGGTACGGGGAGCTGTTTTTT
>.|TRBJ2-5|TRBV20-1|.
CSAAAGLIQETQYF
TGCAGTGCCGCCGCGGGACTCATCCAAGAGACCCAGTACTTC
>TRBD1|TRBJ2-7|TRBV20-1|.
CSARQTGDPTYEQYF
TGCAGTGCTAGACAAACAGGGGACCCGACCTACGAGCAGTACTTC
>.|TRBJ1-5|TRBV28|few
CASRTPSGGLGQPQHF
TGTGCCAGCAGGACACCTTCAGGAGGCCTAGGGCAGCCCCAGCATTTT
>TRBD1|TRBJ1-4|TRBV5-1|few
CASSYPSSGQNEKLFF
TGCGCCAGCAGCTATCCTTCATCGGGACAGAATGAAAAACTGTTTTTT
>TRBD2|TRBJ2-3|TRBV10-1|.
CASSETPLAGGTTDTQYF
TGCGCCAGCAGTGAGACCCCTCTGGCGGGGGGAACCACAGATACGCAGTATTTT
>.|TRBJ2-5|TRBV15|few
CATSRVTQGLETQYF
TGTGCCACCAGCAGAGTAACACAGGGATTAGAGACCCAGTACTTC
>.|TRBJ2-2|TRBV12-3/TRBV12-4|.
CASSLWGQTGELFF
TGTGCCAGCAGCTTGTGGGGTCAAACCGGGGAGCTGTTTTTT
>TRBD2|TRBJ2-5|TRBV4-2|.
CASSQRTSGDQETQYF
TGTGCCAGCAGCCAAAGGACTAGCGGAGACCAAGAGACCCAGTACTTC
>TRBD2|TRBJ2-1|TRBV28|many
CASSLLAQSYNEQFF
TGTGCCAGCAGTCTACTAGCGCAATCCTACAATGAGCAGTTCTTC
>.|TRBJ1-1|TRBV14|many
CASSQVGQAAEAFF
TGTGCCAGCAGCCAAGTCGGGCAGGCTGCTGAAGCTTTCTTT
>.|TRBJ1-5|TRBV24-1|many
CATSDGQLSNQPQHF
TGTGCCACCAGTGACGGACAGCTCAGCAATCAGCCCCAGCATTTT
>.|TRBJ2-4|TRBV10-3|few
CAISPRGPGEDIQYF
TGTGCCATCAGTCCCCGGGGTCCGGGTGAAGACATTCAGTACTTC
>.|TRBJ1-1|TRBV20-1|few
CSARDARGNTEAFF
TGCAGTGCTAGAGACGCCAGGGGAAACACTGAAGCTTTCTTT
>.|TRBJ2-1|TRBV6-5|few
CASISSGLYNEQFF
TGTGCCAGCATTTCGAGCGGCTTGTACAATGAGCAGTTCTTC
>TRBD2|TRBJ2-4|TRBV15|.
CATSRELLAGGGLAKNIQYF
TGTGCCACCAGCAGAGAGTTGCTAGCGGGAGGAGGCCTAGCCAAAAACATTCAGTACTTC
>.|TRBJ1-1|TRBV5-1|.
CASSPGGGYTEAFF
TGCGCCAGCAGCCCCGGGGGGGGCTATACTGAAGCTTTCTTT
>.|TRBJ2-2|TRBV29-1|few
CSVVGLFSYGELFF
TGCAGCGTTGTCGGGTTGTTTAGCTATGGGGAGCTGTTTTTT
>.|TRBJ2-2|TRBV4-1|few
CASSQPGRANTGELFF
TGCGCCAGCAGCCAACCCGGCAGGGCGAACACCGGGGAGCTGTTTTTT
>TRBD2|TRBJ2-1|TRBV5-6|few
CASSSPTGTRVYNEQFF
TGTGCCAGCAGCTCGCCGACCGGGACTAGGGTCTACAATGAGCAGTTCTTC
>.|TRBJ1-2|TRBV6-1|few
CASSSYRQGYGYTF
TGTGCCAGCAGCAGTTACCGTCAGGGCTATGGCTACACCTTC
>TRBD2|TRBJ2-1|TRBV11-3|few
CASSTAGLAYNEQFF
TGTGCCAGCAGCACAGCGGGACTAGCTTACAATGAGCAGTTCTTC
>.|TRBJ1-2|TRBV19|.
CASISTVTNYGYTF
TGTGCCAGTATAAGTACAGTCACTAACTATGGCTACACCTTC
>TRBD1|TRBJ2-5|TRBV7-7|.
CASSPRNRGFVETQYF
TGTGCCAGCAGCCCGAGAAACAGGGGTTTTGTGGAGACCCAGTACTTC
>.|TRBJ1-5|TRBV20-1|.
CSAIVGAQINQPQHF
TGCAGTGCTATCGTGGGGGCCCAGATCAATCAGCCCCAGCATTTT
>.|TRBJ1-1|TRBV7-3|few
CASSLGRDPGQAFF
TGTGCCAGCAGCTTAGGTCGGGACCCCGGGCAAGCTTTCTTT
>.|TRBJ2-7|TRBV7-2|.
CASSLVPGIRREQYF
TGTGCCAGCAGCTTAGTGCCGGGAATCCGCCGCGAGCAGTACTTC
>TRBD2|TRBJ2-3|TRBV6-4|.
CASSADSGGPTDTQYF
TGTGCCAGCAGTGCAGATAGCGGGGGGCCCACAGATACGCAGTATTTT
>TRBD1|TRBJ2-1|TRBV7-9|.
CASSSFTRGQSKDEQFF
TGTGCCAGCAGCTCCTTCACTCGGGGACAGTCTAAGGATGAGCAGTTCTTC
>TRBD1|TRBJ1-5|TRBV28|few
CASSTGADNQPQHF
TGTGCCAGCAGCACAGGGGCGGACAATCAGCCCCAGCATTTT
>.|TRBJ2-1|TRBV5-1|few
CASSLLVLGPYNEQFF
TGCGCCAGCAGCTTACTGGTATTGGGACCCTACAATGAGCAGTTCTTC
>.|TRBJ2-1|TRBV7-9|many
CASSFGGGSYNEQFF
TGTGCCAGCAGCTTTGGAGGGGGCTCCTACAATGAGCAGTTCTTC
>.|TRBJ2-5|TRBV5-1|.
CASSLAQTVGEETQYF
TGCGCCAGCAGCTTGGCCCAGACAGTTGGGGAAGAGACCCAGTACTTC
>.|TRBJ2-3|TRBV3-1|.
CASSQDGGPFTDTQYF
TGTGCCAGCAGCCAAGATGGAGGGCCGTTCACAGATACGCAGTATTTT
>TRBD2|TRBJ2-1|TRBV20-1|few
CSARISGGPYNEQFF
TGCAGTGCTAGAATAAGCGGGGGGCCGTACAATGAGCAGTTCTTC
>.|TRBJ2-2|TRBV12-3/TRBV12-4|many
CASSRHSGELFF
TGTGCCAGCAGTCGACATTCCGGGGAGCTGTTTTTT
>TRBD1|TRBJ2-7|TRBV20-1|.
CSAASGTASYEQYF
TGCAGTGCGGCCTCCGGGACAGCCTCTTACGAGCAGTACTTC
>TRBD2|TRBJ2-5|TRBV11-1|.
CASSLTSGRASRQETQYF
TGTGCCAGCAGCTTAACTAGCGGGAGGGCCTCTCGGCAAGAGACCCAGTACTTC
>.|TRBJ1-2|TRBV12-3/TRBV12-4|few
CASSHGQQYGYTF
TGTGCCAGCAGCCATGGACAGCAGTATGGCTACACCTTC
>.|TRBJ2-1|TRBV14|few
CASSQYGKSYNEQFF
TGTGCCAGCAGCCAATACGGGAAGTCCTACAATGAGCAGTTCTTC
>.|TRBJ2-5|TRBV6-2/TRBV6-3|few
CASHPGGQETQYF
TGTGCCAGCCACCCCGGCGGTCAAGAGACCCAGTACTTC
>.|TRBJ1-1|TRBV6-5|.
CASSNSGTKNTEAFF
TGTGCCAGCAGTAACTCAGGGACTAAAAACACTGAAGCTTTCTTT
>.|TRBJ1-2|TRBV29-1|few
CSVGPPSIYGYTF
TGCAGCGTTGGCCCGCCTTCTATCTATGGCTACACCTTC
>TRBD1|TRBJ1-2|TRBV12-3/TRBV12-4|few
CASSGGGTAPVGGGYTF
TGTGCCAGCAGCGGCGGCGGGACAGCCCCTGTGGGGGGAGGCTACACCTTC
>.|TRBJ2-2|TRBV7-2|few
CACQGPRTGELFF
TGTGCCTGCCAAGGCCCTCGCACCGGGGAGCTGTTTTTT